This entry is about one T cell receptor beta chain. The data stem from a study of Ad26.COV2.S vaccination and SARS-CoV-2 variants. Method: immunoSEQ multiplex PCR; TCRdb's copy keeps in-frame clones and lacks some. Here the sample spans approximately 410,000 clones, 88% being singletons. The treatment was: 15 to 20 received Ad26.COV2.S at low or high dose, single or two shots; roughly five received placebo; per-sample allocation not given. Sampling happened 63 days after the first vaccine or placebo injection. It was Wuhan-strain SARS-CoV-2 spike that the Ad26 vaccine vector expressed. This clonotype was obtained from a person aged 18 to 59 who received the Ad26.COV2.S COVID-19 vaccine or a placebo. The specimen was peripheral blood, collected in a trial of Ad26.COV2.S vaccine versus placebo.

The CDR3 nucleotides read TGTGCCAGCAGCCCAAGTGGTGGACCGCCGATAGGGGAGCTGTTTTTT. Translation gives CASSPSGGPPIGELFF. The chain combines TRBV7-2 with TRBJ2-2; D gene unclear. The CDR3 consists of 16 residues. Trimming shortened V by 5 bases and J by 8 bases, and 21 bases separated the two germline ends. The germline CDR1 and CDR2 sequences are SGHTA and FQGNSA.